This T cell receptor beta chain was identified in a study of shared clonotypes between healthy human individuals. Study-wide results and limits: Represented genetic and exposure-history diversity was restricted by having few donors.

CD45RA+ naive and CD45RA-negative memory subsets were separated from CD4+ cells. The repertoire was sequenced with immunoSEQ multiplex PCR; TCRdb's copy has only in-frame clones and lacks some. The sample lists about 1.5 million clones; around 97% were seen once. Germline CDR1 and CDR2: SGHRS and YFSETQ. Trimming took off 0 bases at V and 3 bases at J, with 7 bases between the two ends. The CDR3 runs to 14 residues. About this clone itself: Its antigen is unidentified.

This receptor was identified in a man aged 25-40 years in good health. This chain joins TRBV5-1 and TRBJ1-5; no firm D call. Material for sequencing was naive CD4+ T cells sorted from blood. Subset described: CD45RA+ positively selected. As DNA, the CDR3 is TGCGCCAGCAGCTTGGATAGAAACAATCAGCCCCAGCATTTT. It encodes CASSLDRNNQPQHF. The full variable domain, its missing parts supplied by reference TRBV5-1 and TRBJ1-5, is KAGVTQTPRYLIKTRGQQVTLSCSPISGHRSVSWYQQTPGQGLQFLFEYFSETQRNKGNFPGRFSGRQFSNSRSEMNVSTLELGDSALYLCASSLDRNNQPQHFGDGTRLSIL.